Listed here is a single T cell receptor (beta chain). Sample-barcoded 5' priming and a J-beta primer mix drove a second PCR of about 6 to 12 cycles. TCRdb used MiXCR to reprocess the 5' RACE reads, holding one entry per CDR3 protein. This table has hundreds of thousands of distinct CDR3 sequences, approximately 35% appearing once. The CDR3 is 12 amino acids. V shed 8 bases and J 3 bases; nucleotides not matched to a gene: 7. The germline V gene has CDR1 SQVTM and CDR2 ANQGSEA. This entry belongs to a study of blood T cells in healthy people across ages. The clonotype originates from a young man in good health. This rearrangement joins TRBV29-1 to TRBJ2-7, with 7 bases matching TRBD1. Sequenced: blood. CDR3 in DNA: TGCAGCTTCCGGGACAGAGACTACGAGCAGTACTTC. Protein: CSFRDRDYEQYF.